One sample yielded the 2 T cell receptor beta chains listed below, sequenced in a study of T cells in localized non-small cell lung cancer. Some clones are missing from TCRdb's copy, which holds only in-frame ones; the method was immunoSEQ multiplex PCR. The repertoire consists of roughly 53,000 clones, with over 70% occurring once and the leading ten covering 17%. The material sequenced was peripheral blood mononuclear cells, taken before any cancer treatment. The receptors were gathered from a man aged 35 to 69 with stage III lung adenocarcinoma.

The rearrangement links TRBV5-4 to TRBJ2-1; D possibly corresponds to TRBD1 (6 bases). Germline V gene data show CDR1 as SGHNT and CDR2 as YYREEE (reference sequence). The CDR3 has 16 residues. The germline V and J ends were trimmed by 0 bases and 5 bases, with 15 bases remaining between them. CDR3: CASSLAGRGPDNEQFF. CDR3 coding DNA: TGTGCCAGCAGCTTGGCAGGCAGGGGCCCCGACAATGAGCAGTTCTTC.

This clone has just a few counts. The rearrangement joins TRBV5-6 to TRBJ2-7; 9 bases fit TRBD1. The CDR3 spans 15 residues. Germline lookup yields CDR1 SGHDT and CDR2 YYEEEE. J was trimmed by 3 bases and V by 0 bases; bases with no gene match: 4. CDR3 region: CASSLVGTGSYEQYF. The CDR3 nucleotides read TGTGCCAGCAGCTTGGTCGGGACAGGGAGCTACGAGCAGTACTTC.